Below are 23 T cell receptor beta chains sequenced from a single sample in a study of blood T cells in healthy people across ages. A second 7 to 11 cycle PCR used barcoded and J-beta primers. TCRdb redid the calling of the 5' RACE reads with MiXCR, one entry per CDR3 protein. The sample holds 1.5 million to 2 million distinct CDR3 sequences, 25% to 30% seen once. Sequenced material: blood. The receptors come from a woman aged 30 to 39 in good health.

Note on this clonotype: Possible read error: a much larger clone is one base away. The chain joins TRBV7-9 to TRBJ1-2; TRBD1 agrees at 10 bases. CDR1 and CDR2 (germline): SEHNR, FQNEAQ (reference sequence). This CDR3 region has 17 residues. This chain's CDR3 is CASSSRDRGGVGYDYTF. DNA for the CDR3: TGTGCCAGCAGCTCCCGGGACAGGGGTGGTGTAGGGTATGACTACACCTTC.

Ten or more counts support this clonotype. V gene TRBV5-1 combines with J gene TRBJ1-1, with D perhaps matching TRBD1 (6 bases). The ends were cut back, 2 bases at V and 2 bases at J, with 13 bases in the middle. The CDR3 spans 15 residues. The germline V gene encodes CDR1 SGHRS and CDR2 YFSETQ. CDR3 bases: TGCGCCAGCAGCTTAGGGGGACTCTCAAACACTGAAGCTTTCTTT. Amino acid sequence: CASSLGGLSNTEAFF.

This clonotype was observed a handful of times. This rearrangement joins TRBV27 to TRBJ2-3; D is ambiguous. The CDR3 loop spans 13 amino acids. Trimming removed 4 bases from V and 2 bases from J, with 7 bases in between. Germline values: CDR1 MNHEY, CDR2 SMNVEV (reference sequence). CDR3 nucleotide sequence: TGTGCCAGCAGTTCCCAAGTCACAGATACGCAGTATTTT. Residues: CASSSQVTDTQYF.

V and J are TRBV5-1 and TRBJ2-3; 9 nucleotides line up with TRBD1. The CDR3 consists of 18 residues. The junction had 15 bases not matched to a gene; V was cut back by 3 bases and J by 4 bases. Germline V gene data show CDR1 as SGHRS and CDR2 as YFSETQ. CDR3 DNA: TGCGCCAGCAGCTCCGGTTTGGTAGGGACAGGGTTCCCAGATACGCAGTATTTT. Protein: CASSSGLVGTGFPDTQYF.

The CDR3 DNA sequence: TGTGCCAGCAGTTTAGCGGGAGGGCCCCCCGAGCAGTACTTC. This encodes CASSLAGGPPEQYF. V gene TRBV27 combines with J gene TRBJ2-7, with 9 bases lining up with TRBD2. Germline CDR1 is MNHEY and CDR2 is SMNVEV (reference sequence). Germline trimming cut 2 bases from V and 6 bases from J; bases unmatched to any gene: 5. The CDR3 has 14 residues.

The chain is built from TRBV7-6 and TRBJ2-1; D is unclear. The CDR3 consists of 16 residues. V dropped 1 base and J dropped 0 bases, with 10 bases sitting between them. CDR1 and CDR2 (germline): SGHVS, FNYEAQ. The CDR3 sequence: CASSLEVAPSYNEQFF. The DNA for the CDR3 is TGTGCCAGCAGCTTAGAGGTGGCCCCCTCCTACAATGAGCAGTTCTTC.

This rearrangement joins TRBV28 to TRBJ1-1; D remains ambiguous. Germline V gives CDR1 MDHEN, CDR2 SYDVKM. The CDR3 sequence is 14 residues long. The germline V and J ends were trimmed by 6 bases and 10 bases, with 21 bases remaining between them. The CDR3 DNA follows: TGTGCCAGCAGCACCGCCTCTCCAGATAGGAGAGCTTTCTTT. This codes for CASSTASPDRRAFF.

This clonotype appeared a few times. CDR3 amino acids: CSVAVGQAYGYTF. The CDR3 nucleotides read TGCAGCGTCGCCGTAGGGCAGGCATATGGCTACACCTTC. The chain is built from TRBV29-1 and TRBJ1-2; D gene unclear. The CDR3 loop spans 13 amino acids. The germline gives CDR1 SQVTM, CDR2 ANQGSEA. V was cut by 6 bases and J by 5 bases, with 16 bases left in between.

This clonotype was seen a few times. The chain recombines TRBV14 with TRBJ2-1, with 8 bases identical to TRBD1. Germline lookup yields CDR1 SGHDN and CDR2 FVKESK. This CDR3 has 15 residues. The J segment lost 3 bases and the V segment lost 3 bases, leaving 4 bases of the junction unmatched. The CDR3 sequence: CASSQPGTGYNEQFF. The CDR3 nucleotides read TGTGCCAGCAGCCAGCCCGGGACAGGCTACAATGAGCAGTTCTTC. The variable domain in full, with the rest retrieved from reference TRBV14 and TRBJ2-1, is EAGVTQFPSHSVIEKGQTVTLRCDPISGHDNLYWYRRVMGKEIKFLLHFVKESKQDESGMPNNRFLAERTGGTYSTLKVQPAELEDSGVYFCASSQPGTGYNEQFFGPGTRLTVL.

This clonotype appeared a few times. The chain employs TRBV7-9 and TRBJ2-1; 7 bases map to TRBD2. Looked up from germline, CDR1 is SEHNR and CDR2 is FQNEAQ (reference sequence). The CDR3 runs to 15 residues. Trimming cost V 5 bases and J 3 bases; bases outside gene matches: 7. The chain's CDR3 is CASSPPAGSYNEQFF. DNA for the CDR3: TGTGCCAGCAGCCCCCCAGCGGGAAGCTACAATGAGCAGTTCTTC.

This clonotype was picked up a small number of times. This chain uses TRBV6-5 with TRBJ2-1; 11 nucleotides line up with TRBD2. The length of the CDR3 is 18 residues. Germline V gives CDR1 MNHEY, CDR2 SVGAGI. The V segment lost 4 bases and the J segment 4 bases; nucleotides outside the gene matches: 12. CDR3 protein: CASSFLAGGLKNYNEQFF. In nucleotides, the CDR3 is TGTGCCAGCAGTTTCCTAGCGGGGGGCTTAAAAAATTACAATGAGCAGTTCTTC.

V gene TRBV5-1 combines with J gene TRBJ2-7; 7 bases agree with TRBD1. The tail of the sequence fits TRBJ2-5 better, so the J call may be wrong. This CDR3 is built from 16 residues. The V gene's germline CDR1 is SGHRS and CDR2 YFSETQ. The CDR3 here is CASSRGTAPYQETQYF. CDR3 coding DNA: TGCGCCAGCAGCAGGGGGACAGCGCCGTACCAAGAGACCCAGTACTTC.

This clonotype occurred many times. The V and J genes are TRBV30 and TRBJ2-4, with TRBD2 as a possible D gene (6 bases). Germline V gene lookup returns CDR1 GTSNPN and CDR2 SVGIG (reference sequence). Trimming removed 1 base at V and 13 bases at J, with 11 bases between. CDR3 size: 11 residues. The CDR3 DNA reads TGTGCCTGGAGTGCTCAACGGGGGCAGTACTTC. Translated, it gives CAWSAQRGQYF.

This clonotype was seen repeatedly, ten times or more. The rearrangement uses TRBV5-1 and TRBJ2-7, with D possibly TRBD2 on 5 matching bases. V lost 0 bases, J lost 0 bases, and 13 bases lay in between. The CDR3 is 16 residues long. The germline V gene has CDR1 SGHRS and CDR2 YFSETQ. The CDR3 here is CASSLGGAVSSYEQYF. For the CDR3, the DNA is TGCGCCAGCAGCTTGGGTGGAGCGGTGAGCTCCTACGAGCAGTACTTC.

This clonotype has just one count. The rearrangement joins TRBV12-3 or TRBV12-4 to TRBJ2-1; tentative D call: TRBD2 (6 bases). The J call may be incorrect, as the DNA end agrees better with TRBJ2-7. The CDR3 covers 14 residues. CDR3 residues: CASIPGGPTNEQYF. The CDR3 DNA sequence: TGTGCCAGCATTCCCGGGGGTCCGACCAATGAGCAGTACTTC.

The rearrangement joins TRBV12-3 or TRBV12-4 to TRBJ1-5, with TRBD1 as a possible D gene (6 bases). The CDR3 covers 13 residues. V lost 6 bases and J lost 7, with 13 bases in between. The CDR3 DNA follows: TGTGCCAGCAGCCGTAACAGGGTCCAGCCCCAGCATTTT. It is translated as CASSRNRVQPQHF.

This clonotype was recorded a few times. V usage is TRBV15 and J usage is TRBJ2-1; unclear D gene. The CDR3 contains 14 residues. Germline V gene data show CDR1 as LNHNV and CDR2 as YYDKDF (reference sequence). Trimming removed 0 bases at V and 10 bases at J, with 13 bases between. CDR3 region: CATSRDMVSDEQFF. The DNA for the CDR3 is TGTGCCACCAGCAGAGATATGGTGAGCGACGAGCAGTTCTTC.

V gene TRBV5-1 combines with J gene TRBJ1-1; no definite D call. The V end lost 3 bases, the J end lost 2 bases, and 11 bases lay between the germline ends. This CDR3 has 14 residues. From germline, CDR1 is SGHRS and CDR2 YFSETQ. CDR3 loop: CASSSIGQNTEAFF. In DNA, the CDR3 is TGCGCCAGCAGCTCCATTGGGCAAAACACTGAAGCTTTCTTT. Variable domain in full (rest from reference TRBV5-1 and TRBJ1-1): KAGVTQTPRYLIKTRGQQVTLSCSPISGHRSVSWYQQTPGQGLQFLFEYFSETQRNKGNFPGRFSGRQFSNSRSEMNVSTLELGDSALYLCASSSIGQNTEAFFGQGTRLTVV.

On this clonotype: The junction departs from the called germline gene at one end, perhaps through a read error. The chain recombines TRBV29-1 with TRBJ2-5; D is possibly TRBD1 (5 bases). This CDR3 comprises 12 residues. Per the germline V gene, CDR1 is SQVTM and CDR2 is ANQGSEA. The CDR3 DNA reads TGCGGCGTTGATGTGGGGCTAGAGACCCAGTACTTC. Its protein is CGVDVGLETQYF.

The J gene is TRBJ1-2, the V gene TRBV13; TRBD1 matches 9 bases. V dropped 5 bases and J dropped 5; count of bases not matched to a gene: 12. The CDR3 is made up of 16 amino acids. The germline gives CDR1 PRHDT, CDR2 FYEKMQ (reference sequence). CDR3 residues: CASSLTTGQGLYGYTF. CDR3 nucleotides: TGTGCCAGCAGCCTTACTACGGGACAGGGCTTGTATGGCTACACCTTC.

The chain uses TRBV12-3 or TRBV12-4 and TRBJ2-5; tentatively, D is TRBD2 (7 bases). There are 16 residues in the CDR3. Trimming shortened V by 6 bases and J by 5 bases, and 22 bases separated the two germline ends. This chain's CDR3 is CASSLSEGGASETQYF. In DNA form, the CDR3 reads TGTGCCAGCAGCCTTTCAGAAGGGGGGGCCAGTGAGACCCAGTACTTC.

This chain uses TRBV23-1 with TRBJ2-7; no clear D gene. Judging by the DNA end, TRBJ2-4 fits better; the J call may be wrong. TRBV23-1 belongs to the ORF category, with a function that is uncertain. The CDR3 is 11 amino acids. CDR3 nucleotide sequence: TGCGCCAGCAGTCATAAGGACATTCAGTACTTC. Protein: CASSHKDIQYF.

This clonotype was detected only a few times. The chain combines TRBV28 with TRBJ2-5, with D possibly being TRBD2 (6 bases). V lost 5 bases, J lost 5 bases, and 18 bases lay in between. CDR3 length: 15 amino acids. The V gene's germline CDR1 is MDHEN and CDR2 SYDVKM. CDR3: CASSPSGRGSETQYF. CDR3 sequence (DNA): TGTGCCAGCAGTCCCTCTGGGCGGGGCTCGGAGACCCAGTACTTC.